Sequencing of this TCR beta chain was carried out in a study of PD-1 blockade in classical Hodgkin lymphoma (dated by TCRdb to 2020 to 2022). With respect to the entire study: Nivolumab dosing was 3 mg/kg intravenously every 2 weeks, continuing until either disease progression or unacceptable toxicity. The study used TCR beta sequencing and CyTOF to define a peripheral blood immune signature of response to PD-1 blockade in classical Hodgkin lymphoma. Paper-wide results and their limitations: A significant rise by C4D1 was seen in CD4+ but not CD8+ TCR diversity (p=0.0027 vs p=0.16), with the rise being most apparent in complete responders (p=0.02). Diversity was lower in patients who began nivolumab less than 1 year after ASCT, so these patients were left out of later analyses to avoid confounding by immune reconstitution. Baseline diversity similar to that of newly diagnosed patients was observed in trial patients achieving complete response, whereas significantly lower diversity was observed in partial responders and progressors. Newly diagnosed patients were reported to have lower baseline TCR diversity than healthy donors, and relapsed/refractory patients were reported to have lower baseline TCR diversity still. The study was limited to a single clinical trial cohort, and causes of repertoire differences, possibly disease activity or prior therapy, remained undefined.

The time point label of this sample denotes: cycle 2 day 1 (C2D1) of nivolumab. All trial patients had relapsed after autologous stem cell transplantation, with cohorts A, B and C differing in prior brentuximab vedotin exposure. The trial cohort was composed of about 60 patients with relapsed/refractory classical Hodgkin lymphoma, for whom complete response, partial response or progressive disease was recorded as best overall response. Trial patients were treated with single-agent nivolumab in the multi-cohort phase II CheckMate 205 trial. Best overall response was determined by an independent review committee according to the 2007 International Working Group response criteria. PBMCs from the trial were collected at three points: immediately before nivolumab initiation (C1D1), and during therapy at cycle 2 day 1 and cycle 4 day 1. Peripheral blood was collected in 8 mL Vacutainer Cell Preparation Tubes, from which PBMCs were isolated by centrifugation and then cryopreserved.

Concerning this clone itself: The antigen this receptor binds is unknown. Nothing much larger sits one base from this clone, and base qualities are not available.

Genomic DNA was isolated using the Qiagen DNeasy kit from unsorted PBMCs as well as from negatively selected CD4+ and CD8+ fractions. Amplification of TCR beta CDR3 regions was done by immunoSEQ multiplex PCR with primers that anneal to V and J segments. A synthetic immune receptor repertoire was used to minimize amplification bias, and remaining bias was computationally removed after sequencing. For the original study's pipeline: Custom Python scripts were used to quantify repertoire diversity as the Shannon entropy index. The unsorted, CD4+ and CD8+ repertoires were each analyzed separately, with the exception of combined analyses, where CD4+ and CD8+ sequences were merged in silico. Clonal expansion was defined as at least a 2-fold frequency increase after treatment relative to C1D1, with a pseudocount of 0.5 for undetected baseline clones. Clones with 0 or 1 copy at C1D1 were defined as singleton clones, while clones with 2 or more copies were defined as non-singleton clones. Clones expanded in unsorted samples were labelled as CD4+, CD8+ or unknown by matching protein sequences in sorted samples from the same patient. Wilcoxon tests on paired samples were used to test diversity changes from C1D1 to C4D1. TCRdb mirrors the immuneACCESS table, restricted to in-frame sequences. Some clones are absent from its copies; in checked studies, under half trace to an unresolved V gene, and the reason for the others is unknown. Clonal size and the V and J genes are those of that table, whereas D and trimming came from the DNA. This sample gives about 150,000 clones in total; less than 80% of them show up just once. Over 7.5% of the sample is in the top ten clones.

V is cut back by 5 bases and J by 0 bases, with 3 bases in the junction unmatched. Per the germline V gene (reference sequence), MNHNY is the CDR1 and SVGAGI is the CDR2. Including the terminal cysteine and phenylalanine, the CDR3 comprises 14 residues. This entry keeps only the CDR3 DNA: 42 bases, framed from base 1. The chain is encoded by TRBV6-6 joined to TRBJ1-1, with 7 bases in between that match TRBD1. Sample: peripheral blood mononuclear cells (PBMCs), taken before the second cycle of nivolumab. The origin of this receptor is a human donor with classical Hodgkin lymphoma. CDR3 sequence: CASSGGQVNTEAFF. The nucleotide sequence reads TGTGCCAGCAGTGGCGGACAGGTGAACACTGAAGCTTTCTTT.